This T cell receptor beta chain was obtained from a study of vaccination and CD4 T cells after COVID-19. Sequenced with the Oncomine TCR Beta short-read assay was DNA taken from cultured CD4+ T cells. MiXCR was run by TCRdb on the PCR reads, yielding one entry per CDR3 protein. The sample comprises around 15,000 distinct CDR3 sequences, 72% of which are singletons, and roughly 15% rests with the top ten. Treatment described: approximately 9-day PBMC culture with coronavirus spike peptide pools or control peptides (ViraFEST assay). The germline V gene encodes CDR1 MNHEY and CDR2 SMNVEV (reference sequence). The trim removed 2 bases at V and 5 bases at J, leaving 14 bases unmatched. The CDR3 spans 17 residues. Comment on this clonotype: Its antigen remains unknown.

This chain connects TRBV27 to TRBJ2-5; 7 nucleotides agree with TRBD2. The TCR originated in a human donor who had recovered from COVID-19. The specimen was CD4+ T cells from blood, cultured in vitro. CDR3 in amino acids: CASSLGEGGEYFETQYF. CDR3 in DNA: TGTGCCAGCAGTTTAGGTGAGGGAGGGGAATATTTTGAGACCCAGTACTTC.